One sample yielded the 24 T cell receptor beta chains listed below, sequenced in a study of Ad26.COV2.S vaccination and SARS-CoV-2 variants. The data were produced by immunoSEQ multiplex PCR, yet TCRdb's version contains in-frame clones alone and is incomplete. This repertoire shows roughly 450,000 clones, 90% found once; its top ten account for 9% to 15%. The treatment was: about 20 received Ad26.COV2.S at low or high dose, single or two shots; about 5 received placebo; per-sample allocation not given. The samples were gathered on day 63 after the first injection of vaccine or placebo. Material: peripheral blood, obtained in a trial of Ad26.COV2.S vaccine versus placebo. The receptors come from a person aged 18 to 59 who received the Ad26.COV2.S COVID-19 vaccine or a placebo.

This clone has just a few counts. This chain joins TRBV27 and TRBJ2-7; perhaps D is TRBD1 or TRBD2 (6 bases each). The CDR3 contains 13 residues. V was shortened by 6 bases and J by 7 bases, with 16 bases between the two germline ends. Germline values: CDR1 MNHEY, CDR2 SMNVEV (reference sequence). DNA of the CDR3: TGTGCCAGCAGATGGGGGGCAACGGAGGAGCAGTACTTC. Its translation is CASRWGATEEQYF.

The chain links TRBV7-9 to TRBJ2-3; 7 positions match TRBD2. With 5 bases clipped from V and 0 bases from J, the junction kept 8 bases outside the gene matches. The CDR3 extends over 16 amino acids. Germline CDR1 reads SEHNR; CDR2 reads FQNEAQ (reference sequence). The CDR3 DNA reads TGTGCCAGCAGCGACCTAACTAGCGCGAGCACAGATACGCAGTATTTT. Its translation: CASSDLTSASTDTQYF.

V and J are TRBV7-9 and TRBJ1-4; 9 nucleotides agree with TRBD1. Trimming took 3 bases from V and 4 from J; bases not matched to a gene: 6. In germline, CDR1 is SEHNR, CDR2 FQNEAQ (reference sequence). The CDR3 contains 16 residues. CDR3 in amino acids: CASSFGTGSNNEKLFF. In DNA, the CDR3 is TGTGCCAGCAGCTTCGGGACAGGGTCTAATAATGAAAAACTGTTTTTT. Filled out from reference TRBV7-9 and TRBJ1-4, the complete variable domain reads DTGVSQNPRHKITKRGQNVTFRCDPISEHNRLYWYRQTLGQGPEFLTYFQNEAQLEKSRLLSDRFSAERPKGSFSTLEIQRTEQGDSAMYLCASSFGTGSNNEKLFFGSGTQLSVL.

J is TRBJ2-7 and V is TRBV4-3; D is uncertain. CDR1 is LGHNA and CDR2 is YSLEER in the germline V gene. Trimming took 1 base from V and 0 from J, leaving 13 bases between them. The CDR3 extends over 16 amino acids. CDR3 in DNA: TGCGCCAGCAGCCAAGGTGTTGGCGGCAGCTCCTACGAGCAGTACTTC. This codes for CASSQGVGGSSYEQYF.

V and J are TRBV6-1 and TRBJ2-1; 9 positions agree with TRBD2. Germline V gives CDR1 MNHNS, CDR2 SASEGT. With 1 base clipped from V and 5 bases from J, the junction kept 3 bases outside the gene matches. This CDR3 region has 15 residues. For the CDR3, the DNA is TGTGCCAGCAGTGAAGTAGCGGGAGACCACAATGAGCAGTTCTTC. Amino acid sequence: CASSEVAGDHNEQFF.

The chain is built from TRBV18 and TRBJ1-6, with a weak D call TRBD1 (5 bases). Trimming left V 4 bases short and J 0 bases short, with 19 bases between. In germline, CDR1 is KGHSH, CDR2 LQKENI. The CDR3 contains 19 residues. In DNA, the CDR3 is TGTGCCAGCTCACTCTTCGAGCCAGGGAAAAACTCCTATAATTCACCCCTCCACTTT. Its protein product is CASSLFEPGKNSYNSPLHF.

The V and J genes are TRBV2 and TRBJ2-1; 14 positions agree with TRBD2. This CDR3 has 16 amino acids. With V trimmed by 6 bases and J by 8 bases, 9 bases remained unmatched. CDR1 and CDR2 from the germline V gene are SNHLY and FYNNEI. The CDR3 loop reads CASSPGTSGSVDEQFF. In DNA form, the CDR3 reads TGTGCCAGCAGCCCCGGGACTAGCGGGAGTGTCGATGAGCAGTTCTTC.

The V gene is TRBV19, the J gene TRBJ2-6; D call uncertain. The CDR3 is 14 amino acids. Germline lookup yields CDR1 LNHDA and CDR2 SQIVND (reference sequence). Trimming left V 8 bases short and J 1 base short, with 9 bases between. CDR3 sequence reads: CASSDLSGANVLTF. CDR3 nucleotides: TGTGCCAGTTCGGATTTATCTGGGGCCAACGTCCTGACTTTC.

The rearrangement joins TRBV6-2 or TRBV6-3 to TRBJ1-5; D perhaps matches TRBD1 (6 bases). Looked up from germline, CDR1 is MNHEY and CDR2 is SVGEGT. This CDR3 is 14 amino acids long. V was trimmed by 5 bases and J by 2 bases, leaving 10 bases between them. The CDR3 bases are TGTGCCAGCAGTCCGGACAGCCGCAATCAGCCCCAGCATTTT. It encodes CASSPDSRNQPQHF.

The chain is built from TRBV10-3 and TRBJ1-5, with no clear D. This CDR3 has 16 amino acids. In germline, CDR1 is ENHRY, CDR2 SYGVKD. V was pared by 4 bases and J by 4 bases, with 17 bases between. In DNA form, the CDR3 reads TGTGCCATCAGTGTGGCCCGGACCAACCTAAATCAGCCCCAGCATTTT. It specifies CAISVARTNLNQPQHF.

The chain carries TRBV18 and TRBJ1-1; D remains unclear. CDR3 length: 14 residues. The germline V gene has CDR1 KGHSH and CDR2 LQKENI. V lost 2 bases and J lost 3, with 10 bases in between. The CDR3 reads CASSPRWEYTEAFF. As DNA, the CDR3 is TGTGCCAGCTCACCAAGGTGGGAATACACTGAAGCTTTCTTT. Based on the CDR3 plus reference TRBV18 and TRBJ1-1, the full variable domain is NAGVMQNPRHLVRRRGQEARLRCSPMKGHSHVYWYRQLPEEGLKFMVYLQKENIIDESGMPKERFSAEFPKEGPSILRIQQVVRGDSAAYFCASSPRWEYTEAFFGQGTRLTVV.

J is TRBJ2-3 and V is TRBV7-8, with 8 bases matching TRBD2. Per germline, CDR1 SGHVS and CDR2 FQNEAQ. The CDR3 contains 14 residues. Trimming at V came to 5 bases and at J to 4 bases, leaving 5 bases not matched to a gene. The CDR3: CASSQTSVADTQYF. In nucleotides, the CDR3 is TGTGCCAGCAGCCAGACTAGCGTGGCAGATACGCAGTATTTT. Full variable domain (missing parts from reference TRBV7-8 and TRBJ2-3): GAGVSQSPRYKVAKRGQDVALRCDPISGHVSLFWYQQALGQGPEFLTYFQNEAQLDKSGLPSDRFFAERPEGSVSTLKIQRTQQEDSAVYLCASSQTSVADTQYFGPGTRLTVL.

J is TRBJ2-3 and V is TRBV7-8; D is unresolved. Trimming removed 5 bases at V and 0 bases at J, with 24 bases between. Germline values: CDR1 SGHVS, CDR2 FQNEAQ. The CDR3 is made up of 19 amino acids. The CDR3 region is CASSTPAVRTITSTDTQYF. CDR3 nucleotide sequence: TGTGCCAGCAGCACGCCGGCGGTTAGAACTATTACTAGCACAGATACGCAGTATTTT.

This clone was detected a few times. This chain connects TRBV27 to TRBJ2-7, with 10 positions matching TRBD1. Trimming cost V 6 bases and J 4 bases; bases outside gene matches: 12. The germline CDR1 and CDR2 sequences are MNHEY and SMNVEV (reference sequence). This CDR3 comprises 16 residues. CDR3: CASSKTGGFSIYEQYF. The CDR3 coding sequence is TGTGCCAGCAGCAAGACAGGGGGCTTTAGTATATACGAGCAGTACTTC.

This CDR3 reads CASSLLQDFSYEQYF. The DNA of the CDR3 is TGTGCCAGCTCACTACTCCAGGACTTCTCCTACGAGCAGTACTTC. This sequence joins TRBV18 and TRBJ2-7, with D tentatively TRBD2 (5 bases). The CDR3 is 15 amino acids. The germline gives CDR1 KGHSH, CDR2 LQKENI. Trimming took 4 bases from V and 0 from J, leaving 13 bases between them.

This sequence joins TRBV19 and TRBJ1-6; D is unclear. CDR1 is LNHDA, CDR2 SQIVND, per germline (reference sequence). Between the trimmed V and J ends, which lost 1 base and 8 bases, there was a span of 9 bases. The CDR3 totals 14 residues. CDR3 coding DNA: TGTGCCAGTAGTATAGGGGGATTGCATTCACCCCTCCACTTT. Amino acid sequence: CASSIGGLHSPLHF.

The chain carries TRBV5-8 and TRBJ2-7, with D unresolved. CDR3 length: 13 amino acids. CDR1 is SGHTS, CDR2 YDEGEE, per germline. V was shortened by 4 bases and J by 4 bases, with 12 bases between the two germline ends. CDR3 in amino acids: CASSGEQLYEQYF. DNA of the CDR3: TGTGCCAGCAGCGGTGAGCAGCTATACGAGCAGTACTTC.

This clone was recorded only once. The chain employs TRBV29-1 and TRBJ2-5; either TRBD1 or TRBD2 may supply D (6 bases each). Per the germline V gene, CDR1 is SQVTM and CDR2 is ANQGSEA. Trimming removed 6 bases at V and 5 bases at J, with 16 bases between. The CDR3 is made up of 13 amino acids. CDR3 loop: CSVPGGGEETQYF. CDR3 DNA sequence: TGCAGCGTCCCCGGAGGGGGTGAGGAGACCCAGTACTTC.

The V call is TRBV7-9, the J call TRBJ2-7; TRBD1 aligns across 8 bases. This CDR3 region has 15 residues. V trimming: 1 base; J trimming: 4 bases; junction bases outside the gene matches: 6. Germline V gives CDR1 SEHNR, CDR2 FQNEAQ (reference sequence). The CDR3 loop reads CASSLETGGGYEQYF. The CDR3 nucleotides are TGTGCCAGCAGCTTAGAAACAGGGGGAGGATACGAGCAGTACTTC.

The chain employs TRBV19 and TRBJ2-7; possible D gene TRBD2, 6 bases. The CDR3 extends over 13 amino acids. Germline V lookup: CDR1 LNHDA, CDR2 SQIVND (reference sequence). Trimming cost V 1 base and J 6 bases, with 10 bases left between them. This CDR3 is CASSIGYGSEQYF. The CDR3 coding sequence is TGTGCCAGTAGTATAGGTTACGGGAGCGAGCAGTACTTC.

J is TRBJ2-7 and V is TRBV6-5; TRBD1 might be the D (6 bases). V lost 5 bases and J 4 bases, leaving 15 bases between the germline ends. Germline CDR1 MNHEY, CDR2 SVGAGI. The CDR3 loop spans 14 amino acids. The CDR3, as DNA: TGTGCCAGCAGTCCCACAGGGCTCCAGTACGAGCAGTACTTC. It is translated as CASSPTGLQYEQYF.

V usage is TRBV19 and J usage is TRBJ1-2; 8 bases are a match to TRBD1. CDR3 length: 16 amino acids. V lost 5 bases, J lost 2 bases, and 10 bases stayed unmatched. The germline gives CDR1 LNHDA, CDR2 SQIVND (reference sequence). As DNA, the CDR3 is TGTGCCAGTAGTCTCGGACAGGGTAGGGGGAACTATGGCTACACCTTC. This sequence encodes CASSLGQGRGNYGYTF. Full variable domain (rest looked up from reference TRBV19 and TRBJ1-2): DGGITQSPKYLFRKEGQNVTLSCEQNLNHDAMYWYRQDPGQGLRLIYYSQIVNDFQKGDIAEGYSVSREKKESFPLTVTSAQKNPTAFYLCASSLGQGRGNYGYTFGSGTRLTVV.

This chain joins TRBV2 and TRBJ2-5; D is undetermined. The CDR3 loop spans 12 amino acids. The V gene's germline CDR1 is SNHLY and CDR2 FYNNEI. The V gene lost 4 bases and the J gene lost 0 bases, with 3 bases spanning the gap. CDR3 DNA: TGTGCCAGCAGTGCCTACCAAGAGACCCAGTACTTC. This gives the protein CASSAYQETQYF.

The CDR3: CASSYKVGYSYEQYF. CDR3 sequence (DNA): TGTGCCAGCAGTTACAAGGTGGGATACTCCTACGAGCAGTACTTC. The chain combines TRBV6-5 with TRBJ2-7; unclear D gene. V lost 2 bases to trimming and J lost 0 bases, with 11 bases between them. Germline CDR1 is MNHEY and CDR2 is SVGAGI. The CDR3 loop spans 15 amino acids.